Following are 2 T cell receptor beta chains from one sample sequenced in a study of regulatory T cells in long-lasting Graves disease. CDR3-region Arm-PCR and iRepertoire HTBI primers produced the TCR beta libraries. TCRdb processed the multiplex PCR reads anew with MiXCR; each CDR3 protein has one entry. Here the sample spans under 450,000 distinct CDR3 sequences, 20% to 25% being singletons. Described time point: persistent/refractory GD, antithyroid drugs over 5 years with positive TRAb. RNA extracted from PBMCs served as the sequencing template. The sequences come from peripheral blood mononuclear cells (PBMCs), collected when the disease was refractory, from a patient treated with antithyroid drugs. The origin of the receptors is a woman between 40 and 55 years old with Graves disease.

This clonotype has just a few counts. This chain joins TRBV15 and TRBJ2-2, with TRBD2 matching over 10 bases. CDR1 is LNHNV, CDR2 YYDKDF, per germline (reference sequence). The CDR3 totals 20 residues. Trimming removed 2 bases from V and 1 base from J; junction bases left unmatched: 13. The chain's CDR3 is CATSRPRAFLAGENTGELFF. The CDR3 nucleotides read TGTGCCACCAGCAGACCTCGGGCCTTTCTAGCGGGAGAGAACACCGGGGAGCTGTTTTTT.

This clonotype occurred many times. The chain combines TRBV28 with TRBJ2-7; D may be TRBD1 or TRBD2 (6 bases each). The CDR3 runs to 18 residues. Germline CDR1 MDHEN, CDR2 SYDVKM. Trimming took off 4 bases at V and 3 bases at J, with 25 bases between the two ends. The CDR3 here is CASSSPEGGRGLIYEQYF. The CDR3 DNA reads as TGTGCCAGCAGTTCCCCGGAGGGGGGTCGCGGTTTGATCTACGAGCAGTACTTC. The variable domain in full, with the rest retrieved from reference TRBV28 and TRBJ2-7, is DVKVTQSSRYLVKRTGEKVFLECVQDMDHENMFWYRQDPGLGLRLIYFSYDVKMKEKGDIPEGYSVSREKKERFSLILESASTNQTSMYLCASSSPEGGRGLIYEQYFGPGTRLTVT.